Listed below are T cell receptor beta chains from one sample, sequenced in a study of cytomegalovirus exposure and HLA in healthy donors. Profiled with immunoSEQ multiplex PCR; TCRdb holds only in-frame clones, not every one. The repertoire holds fewer than 140,000 clones, about 88% seen once, with around 1.7% in the top ten. The specimen was PBMCs. Every receptor here comes from a woman between 18 and 30 years old in good health and CMV-seropositive. Both conserved end residues are trimmed from each CDR3. The size of a clone is reported for some rows only, either as once, few or many, or as a class for expanded clones.

clone_size,j_call,v_call,cdr3_aa
few,TRBJ1-1,TRBV28,ASSMDSMNTEAF
.,TRBJ1-2,TRBV4-2,ASSLPRGQKEGYT
.,TRBJ2-7,TRBV2,ASGLTSGVSYEQY
.,TRBJ2-6,TRBV28,ASSLWRDSGANVLT
.,TRBJ2-1,TRBV6-4,ASSDSWGGEQF
.,TRBJ1-4,TRBV28,ASRRPSRGEKLF
.,TRBJ2-7,TRBV28,ASSLYPQGQY
.,TRBJ1-4,TRBV6-1,ASSETSAAFNEKLF
.,TRBJ2-1,TRBV6-1,ASSRISGAYNEQF
.,TRBJ1-4,TRBV2,ASSQGGINEKLF
.,TRBJ2-2,TRBV4-2,ASSQESTALGGELF
.,TRBJ1-6,TRBV27,ASSPDRGLNSPLH
.,TRBJ1-1,TRBV5-6,ASSFMTTRAGTEAF
.,TRBJ2-3,TRBV5-6,ASSLASGGDTNTQY
once,TRBJ2-1,TRBV6-1,ASTPQRGATNEQF
few,TRBJ2-3,TRBV7-6,ASSLALGPTGVRAYTDTQY
.,TRBJ1-6,TRBV28,ASSPGQGFNNSPLH
.,TRBJ2-1,TRBV7-9,ASRKTGYEQF
.,TRBJ2-3,TRBV5-6,ASSSSGTSRRTDTQY
.,TRBJ2-5,TRBV28,ASRMGGGVGTQY
.,TRBJ2-3,TRBV7-9,ASSHRQGSDTQY
.,TRBJ1-1,TRBV7-2,ASSKQGAGTEAF
.,TRBJ2-1,TRBV5-5,ASSLDLTGNRGNEQF
.,TRBJ2-3,TRBV5-4,ASSLEGGVADTQY
.,TRBJ1-6,TRBV11-1,ASSETRETSPLH